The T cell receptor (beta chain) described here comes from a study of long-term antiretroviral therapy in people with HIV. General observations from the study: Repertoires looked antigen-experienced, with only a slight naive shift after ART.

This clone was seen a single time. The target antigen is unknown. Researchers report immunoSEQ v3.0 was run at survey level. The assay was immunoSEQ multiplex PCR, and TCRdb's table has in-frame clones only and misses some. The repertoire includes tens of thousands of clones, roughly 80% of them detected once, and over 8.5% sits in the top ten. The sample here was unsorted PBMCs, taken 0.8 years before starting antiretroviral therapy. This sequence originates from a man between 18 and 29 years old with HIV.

The CDR3 is CASSPGLAGGWNEQFF. CDR3 nucleotide sequence: TGTGCCAGCAGTCCCGGACTAGCGGGAGGTTGGAATGAGCAGTTCTTC. This chain uses TRBV27 with TRBJ2-1, with TRBD2 identical over 14 bases. This CDR3 is 16 amino acids long. After removal of 5 bases from V and 7 bases from J, the junction contained 7 bases not matched to a gene. CDR1 MNHEY and CDR2 SMNVEV come from the germline V gene (reference sequence).